The clone carrying this TCR beta chain has just one count. The source of the sample is a study of blood T cell repertoires in COVID-19. Study summary: Nucleic acid was either cDNA or gDNA, and it came from T cells, B-cell-depleted T cells, or PBMCs.

Data came from immunoSEQ multiplex PCR; TCRdb stores just in-frame clones and leaves some out. The sample yields about 320,000 clones, about 85% seen once. In assigning cohorts, the study relied on participant-reported clinical history. During the 2 weeks before they entered the study, exposed participants had met someone with a PCR-confirmed or clinician-diagnosed COVID-19 case. Germline V gene data show CDR1 as WSHSY and CDR2 as SAAADI. Trimming removed 2 bases at V and 0 bases at J, with 11 bases between. The CDR3 runs to 16 residues. Sequencing was carried out using PBMCs or T cells enriched from blood (not recorded which). The receptor was derived from a woman between 25 and 40 years old who had been exposed to COVID-19. This chain joins TRBV10-2 and TRBJ2-1; D might be TRBD2 (5 bases). The DNA of the CDR3 is TGCGCCAGCAGTGAGCAAAAGCGGCTCTCCTACAATGAGCAGTTCTTC. It is translated as CASSEQKRLSYNEQFF.